This entry concerns a single TCR beta chain. The data belong to a study of cytomegalovirus exposure and HLA in healthy donors. The primer mix had 60 Vbeta and 13 Jbeta primers. Only in-frame clones appear in the TCRdb table, and some are missing; sequencing was by immunoSEQ multiplex PCR. The sample shows about 170,000 clones, approximately 81% of them seen only once. Per the germline V gene, CDR1 is SGHAT and CDR2 is FQNNGV. With V trimmed by 4 bases and J by 7 bases, 7 bases remained unmatched. The CDR3 is 15 residues long. The sample taken for sequencing was PBMCs. The sequence was collected from a young woman in good health and CMV-seronegative. The chain has TRBV11-2 and TRBJ2-1; TRBD1 agrees at 10 bases. In DNA, the CDR3 is TGTGCCAGCAGCTCTCGGACAGGGGGATCGAATGAGCAGTTCTTC. Translating gives CASSSRTGGSNEQFF.